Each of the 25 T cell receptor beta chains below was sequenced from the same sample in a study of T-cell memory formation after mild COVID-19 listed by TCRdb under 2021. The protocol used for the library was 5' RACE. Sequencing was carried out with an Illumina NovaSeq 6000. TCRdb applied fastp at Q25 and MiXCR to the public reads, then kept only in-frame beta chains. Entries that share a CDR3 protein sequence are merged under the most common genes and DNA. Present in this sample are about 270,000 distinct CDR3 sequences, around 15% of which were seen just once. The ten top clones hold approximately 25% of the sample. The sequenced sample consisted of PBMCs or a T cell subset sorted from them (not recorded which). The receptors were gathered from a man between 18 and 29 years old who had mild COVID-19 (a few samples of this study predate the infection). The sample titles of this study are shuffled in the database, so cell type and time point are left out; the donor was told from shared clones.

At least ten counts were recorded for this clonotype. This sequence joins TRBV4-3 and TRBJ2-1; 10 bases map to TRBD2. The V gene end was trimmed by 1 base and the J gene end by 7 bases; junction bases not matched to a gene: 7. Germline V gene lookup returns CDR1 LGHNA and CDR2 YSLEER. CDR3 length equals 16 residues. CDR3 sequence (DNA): TGCGCCAGCAGCCAAGTAGGTAGCGGGGGGCTTAATGAGCAGTTCTTC. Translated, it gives CASSQVGSGGLNEQFF.

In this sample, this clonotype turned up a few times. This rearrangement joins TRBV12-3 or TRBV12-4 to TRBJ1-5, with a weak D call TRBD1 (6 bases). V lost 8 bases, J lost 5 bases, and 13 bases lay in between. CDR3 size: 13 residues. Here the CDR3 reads CASGVAGDQPQHF. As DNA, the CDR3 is TGTGCCAGCGGGGTCGCAGGGGATCAGCCCCAGCATTTT.

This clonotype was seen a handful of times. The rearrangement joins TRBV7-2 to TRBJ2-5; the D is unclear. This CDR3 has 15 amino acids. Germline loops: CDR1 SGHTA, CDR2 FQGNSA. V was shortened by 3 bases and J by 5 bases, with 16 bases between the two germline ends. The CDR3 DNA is TGTGCCAGCAGCTTTCCGTACGACTCGCAGGAGACCCAGTACTTC. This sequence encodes CASSFPYDSQETQYF.

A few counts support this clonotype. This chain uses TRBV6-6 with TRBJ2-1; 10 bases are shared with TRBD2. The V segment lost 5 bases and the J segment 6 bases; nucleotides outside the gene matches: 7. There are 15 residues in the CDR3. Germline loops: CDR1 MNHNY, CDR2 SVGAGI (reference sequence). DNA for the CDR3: TGTGCCAGCAGTATCAATAGCGGGGGGTTCAATGAGCAGTTCTTC. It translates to CASSINSGGFNEQFF.

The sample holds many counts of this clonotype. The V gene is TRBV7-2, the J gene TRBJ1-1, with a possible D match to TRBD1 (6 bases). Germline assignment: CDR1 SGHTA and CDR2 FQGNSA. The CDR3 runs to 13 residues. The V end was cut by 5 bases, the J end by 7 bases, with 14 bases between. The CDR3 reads CASSRRDTFEAFF. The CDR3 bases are TGTGCCAGCAGCCGACGGGACACCTTTGAAGCTTTCTTT.

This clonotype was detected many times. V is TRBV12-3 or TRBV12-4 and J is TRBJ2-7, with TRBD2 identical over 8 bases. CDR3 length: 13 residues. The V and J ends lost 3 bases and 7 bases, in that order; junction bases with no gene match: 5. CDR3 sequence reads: CASSFGGAREQYV. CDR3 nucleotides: TGTGCCAGCAGTTTCGGGGGGGCTCGAGAGCAGTACGTC.

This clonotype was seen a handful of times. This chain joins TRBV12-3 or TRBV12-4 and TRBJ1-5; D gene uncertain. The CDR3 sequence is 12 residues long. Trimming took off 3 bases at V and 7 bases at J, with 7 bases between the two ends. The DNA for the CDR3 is TGTGCCAGCAGTTTTTGGGGACAGCCCCAGCATTTT. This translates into CASSFWGQPQHF.

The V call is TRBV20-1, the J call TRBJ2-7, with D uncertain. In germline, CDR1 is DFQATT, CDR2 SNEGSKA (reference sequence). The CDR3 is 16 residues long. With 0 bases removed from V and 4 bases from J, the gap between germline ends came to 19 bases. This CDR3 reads CSARDIGQPVRYEQYF. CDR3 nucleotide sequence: TGCAGTGCTAGAGATATCGGCCAACCTGTGAGGTACGAGCAGTACTTC.

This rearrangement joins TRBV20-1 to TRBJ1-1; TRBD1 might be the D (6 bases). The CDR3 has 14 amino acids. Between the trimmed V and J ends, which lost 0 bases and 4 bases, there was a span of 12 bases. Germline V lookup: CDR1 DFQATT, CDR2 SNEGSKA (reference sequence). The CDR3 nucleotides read TGCAGTGCTAGAGATCCCAGGGGATCCACTGAAGCTTTCTTT. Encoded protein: CSARDPRGSTEAFF.

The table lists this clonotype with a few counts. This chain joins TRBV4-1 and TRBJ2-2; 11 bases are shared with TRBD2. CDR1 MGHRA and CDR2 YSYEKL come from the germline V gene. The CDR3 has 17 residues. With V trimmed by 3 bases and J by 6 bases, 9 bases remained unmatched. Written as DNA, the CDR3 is TGCGCCAGCAGCCACCTAATTAGCGGGGGGGCGGCCGGGGAGCTGTTTTTT. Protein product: CASSHLISGGAAGELFF.

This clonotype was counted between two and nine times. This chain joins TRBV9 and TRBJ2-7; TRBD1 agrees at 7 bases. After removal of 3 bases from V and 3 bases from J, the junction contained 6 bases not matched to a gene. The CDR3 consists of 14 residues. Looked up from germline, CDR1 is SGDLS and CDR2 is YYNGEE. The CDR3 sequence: CASSETGSHYEQYF. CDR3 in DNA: TGTGCCAGCAGCGAGACAGGGAGCCACTACGAGCAGTACTTC.

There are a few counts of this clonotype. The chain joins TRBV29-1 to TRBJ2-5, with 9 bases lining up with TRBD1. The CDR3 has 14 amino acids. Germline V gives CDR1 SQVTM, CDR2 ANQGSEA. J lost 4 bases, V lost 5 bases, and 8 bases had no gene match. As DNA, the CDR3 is TGCAGCGTTCGGGACAGGGTCGTACGAGAGACCCAGTACTTC. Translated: CSVRDRVVRETQYF.

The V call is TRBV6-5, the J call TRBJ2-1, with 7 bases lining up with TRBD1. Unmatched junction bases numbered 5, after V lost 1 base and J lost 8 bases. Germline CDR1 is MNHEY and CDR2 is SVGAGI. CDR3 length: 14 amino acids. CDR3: CASSYYDQGDEQFF. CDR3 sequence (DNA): TGTGCCAGCAGTTACTACGATCAGGGGGATGAGCAGTTCTTC.

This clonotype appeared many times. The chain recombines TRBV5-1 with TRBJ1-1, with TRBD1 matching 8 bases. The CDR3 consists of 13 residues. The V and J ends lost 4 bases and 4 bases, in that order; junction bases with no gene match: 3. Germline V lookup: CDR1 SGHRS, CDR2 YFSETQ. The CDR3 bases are TGCGCCAGCAGCATAGGGACAGGCACTGAAGCTTTCTTT. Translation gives CASSIGTGTEAFF.

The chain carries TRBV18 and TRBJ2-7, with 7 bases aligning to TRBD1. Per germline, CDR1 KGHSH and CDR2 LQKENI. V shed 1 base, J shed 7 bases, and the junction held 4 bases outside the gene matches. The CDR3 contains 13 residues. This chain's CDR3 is CASSPQGAREQYV. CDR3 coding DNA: TGTGCCAGCTCACCACAGGGGGCGCGGGAGCAGTACGTC.

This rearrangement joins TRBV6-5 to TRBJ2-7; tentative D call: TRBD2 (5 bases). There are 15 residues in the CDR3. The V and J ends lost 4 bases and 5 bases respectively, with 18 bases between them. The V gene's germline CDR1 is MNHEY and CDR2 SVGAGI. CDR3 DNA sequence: TGTGCCAGCAGTTCTCTCCCCTCCCGAGCGGACGAGCAGTACTTC. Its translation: CASSSLPSRADEQYF.

In nucleotides, the CDR3 is TGTGCCATCAGTGAATCCAGGGATTATAATTCACCCCTCCACTTT. Translating it yields CAISESRDYNSPLHF. The J gene is TRBJ1-6, the V gene TRBV10-3; the D gene is possibly TRBD1 (5 bases). Germline CDR1 is ENHRY and CDR2 is SYGVKD. The CDR3 has 15 residues. V gave up 3 bases and J gave up 4 bases, with 10 bases separating them.

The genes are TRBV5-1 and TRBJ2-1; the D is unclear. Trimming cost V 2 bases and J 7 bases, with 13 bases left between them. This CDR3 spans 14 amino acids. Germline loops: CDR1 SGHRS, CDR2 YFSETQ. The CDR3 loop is CASSFRAPGNEQFF. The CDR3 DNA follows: TGCGCCAGCAGCTTTCGGGCACCCGGTAATGAGCAGTTCTTC.

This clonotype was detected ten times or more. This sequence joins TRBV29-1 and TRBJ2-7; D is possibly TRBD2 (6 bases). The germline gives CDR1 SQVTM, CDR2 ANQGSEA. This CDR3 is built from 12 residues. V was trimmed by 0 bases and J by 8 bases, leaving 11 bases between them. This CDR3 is CSVEDLGGQQYF. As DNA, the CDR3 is TGCAGCGTTGAAGATCTGGGGGGACAGCAGTACTTC.

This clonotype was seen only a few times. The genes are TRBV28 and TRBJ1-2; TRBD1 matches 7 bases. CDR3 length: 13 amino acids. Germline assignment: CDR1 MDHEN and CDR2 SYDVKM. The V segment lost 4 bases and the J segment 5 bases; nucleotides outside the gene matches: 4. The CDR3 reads CASSSSGGYGYTF. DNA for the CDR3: TGTGCCAGCAGTTCCTCAGGGGGGTATGGCTACACCTTC.

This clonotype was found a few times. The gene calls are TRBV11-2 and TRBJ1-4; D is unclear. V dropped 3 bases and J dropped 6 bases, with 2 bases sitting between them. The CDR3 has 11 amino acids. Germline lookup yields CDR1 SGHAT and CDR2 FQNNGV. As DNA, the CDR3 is TGTGCCAGCAGCTTTGATGAAAAACTGTTTTTT. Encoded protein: CASSFDEKLFF.

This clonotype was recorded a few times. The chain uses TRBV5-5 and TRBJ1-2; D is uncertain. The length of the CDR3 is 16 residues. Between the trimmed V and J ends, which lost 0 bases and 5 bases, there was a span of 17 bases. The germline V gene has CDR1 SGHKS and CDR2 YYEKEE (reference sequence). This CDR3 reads CASSLAFTPATYGYTF. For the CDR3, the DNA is TGTGCCAGCAGCTTGGCCTTTACCCCAGCTACGTATGGCTACACCTTC.

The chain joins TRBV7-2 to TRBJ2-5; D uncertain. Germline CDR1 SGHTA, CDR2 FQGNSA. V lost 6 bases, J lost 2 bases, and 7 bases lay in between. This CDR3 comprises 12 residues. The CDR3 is CASRPPQETQYF. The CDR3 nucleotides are TGTGCCAGCAGGCCCCCACAAGAGACCCAGTACTTC.

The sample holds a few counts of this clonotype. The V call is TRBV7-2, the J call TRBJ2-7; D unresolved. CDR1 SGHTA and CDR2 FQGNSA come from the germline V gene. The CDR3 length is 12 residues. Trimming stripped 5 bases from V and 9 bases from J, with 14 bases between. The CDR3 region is CASSRPRIRQYF. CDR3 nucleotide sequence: TGTGCCAGCAGCCGTCCCAGGATACGGCAGTACTTC.

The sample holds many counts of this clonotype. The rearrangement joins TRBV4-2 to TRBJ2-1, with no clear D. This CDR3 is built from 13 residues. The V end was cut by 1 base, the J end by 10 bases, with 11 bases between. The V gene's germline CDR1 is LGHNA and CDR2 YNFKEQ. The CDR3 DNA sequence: TGTGCCAGCAGCCAAGGAACACTTGGAGAGCAGTTCTTC. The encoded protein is CASSQGTLGEQFF.